This TCR beta chain emerged from a study of T-cell memory formation after mild COVID-19. This clonotype turned up a few times. Via MiXCR, TCRdb re-called the 5' RACE reads, giving one row per CDR3 protein. The sample comprises some 86,000 distinct CDR3 sequences, 20% to 25% of which are singletons, and roughly 40% rests with the top ten. CDR1 is SEHNR, CDR2 FQNEAQ, per germline (reference sequence). The CDR3 runs to 14 residues. Trimming took off 7 bases at V and 0 bases at J, with 10 bases between the two ends. The receptor was derived from a man aged 18 to 29 who had mild COVID-19 (a few samples of this study predate the infection). Cell type and time point are not known. The sample taken for sequencing was PBMCs or a T cell subset sorted from them (not recorded which). The chain links TRBV7-9 to TRBJ2-1; D may correspond to TRBD1 or TRBD2 (5 bases each). The chain's CDR3 is CASTWGSSYNEQFF. CDR3 nucleotides: TGTGCCAGCACATGGGGGAGCTCCTACAATGAGCAGTTCTTC.